Given below is one TCR beta chain in context. Its antigen is not identified. V dropped 5 bases and J dropped 8; count of bases not matched to a gene: 5. The CDR3 has 12 amino acids. The V gene's germline CDR1 is MDHEN and CDR2 SYDVKM. The PCR employed 60 Vbeta primers together with 13 Jbeta primers. Using immunoSEQ multiplex PCR, the repertoire was profiled, and TCRdb retains in-frame clones only, with some absent. Found here are about 160,000 clones, about 64% of them singletons; the top ten hold approximately 1.5%. The entry originates in a study of cytomegalovirus exposure and HLA in healthy donors. Background on the study: Of the donors genotyped, several hundred in all, 81% fell in the Caucasian-associated ancestry cluster. Study conclusions and caveats: Among TCR beta chains of equal frequency, HLA-associated ones were more clonally expanded in a later analysis. A later analysis found TCR association rates differed by HLA locus, highest for DRB1 and lowest for HLA-C. The study dropped some indistinguishable V segments, TRBV6-2 and TRBV6-3 among them.

Sequencing input: PBMCs. The gene calls are TRBV28 and TRBJ1-2, with 7 bases identical to TRBD1. This receptor was obtained from a man aged 45-60 years in good health and CMV-seronegative. The CDR3 DNA reads as TGTGCCAGCAGTCCAGGGGGAGAAGGCTACACCTTC. It encodes CASSPGGEGYTF.